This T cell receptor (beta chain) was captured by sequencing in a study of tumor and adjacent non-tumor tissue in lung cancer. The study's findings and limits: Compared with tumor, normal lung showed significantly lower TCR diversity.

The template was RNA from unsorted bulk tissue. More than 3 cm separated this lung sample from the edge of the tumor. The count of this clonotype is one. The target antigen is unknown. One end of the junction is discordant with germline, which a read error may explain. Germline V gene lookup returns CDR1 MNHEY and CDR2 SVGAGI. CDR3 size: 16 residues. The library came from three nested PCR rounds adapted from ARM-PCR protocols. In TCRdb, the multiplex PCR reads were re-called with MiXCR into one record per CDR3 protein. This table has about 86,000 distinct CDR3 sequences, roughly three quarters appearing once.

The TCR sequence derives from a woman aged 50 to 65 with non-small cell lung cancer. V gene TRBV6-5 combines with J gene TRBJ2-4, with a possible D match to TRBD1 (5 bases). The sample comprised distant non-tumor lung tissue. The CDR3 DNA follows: TGTGCGAGCAGTTCCCTCATGGGGCGAGCCAAAAGCATTCAGTACTTC. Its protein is CASSSLMGRAKSIQYF.